Each of the 14 T cell receptor beta chains below was sequenced from the same sample in a study of blood T cell repertoires in COVID-19. Profiled with immunoSEQ multiplex PCR; TCRdb holds only in-frame clones, not every one. The table has roughly 59,000 clones, under 85% seen once. Sequencing was carried out using peripheral blood. These receptors were obtained from a woman aged 80 or over with acute or convalescent COVID-19.

V gene TRBV6-2 or TRBV6-3 combines with J gene TRBJ1-5; D gene unclear. The V end lost 1 base, the J end lost 4 bases, and 8 bases lay between the germline ends. The V gene's germline CDR1 is MNHEY and CDR2 SVGEGT. The CDR3 spans 14 residues. The DNA of the CDR3 is TGTGCCAGCAGTTACTATCGGGAAAATCAGCCCCAGCATTTT. Translated: CASSYYRENQPQHF.

The V and J genes are TRBV6-2 or TRBV6-3 and TRBJ2-7; D remains ambiguous. This CDR3 spans 11 amino acids. V was trimmed by 4 bases and J by 3 bases, leaving 4 bases between them. Germline CDR1 reads MNHEY; CDR2 reads SVGEGT. The CDR3 sequence: CASSSLYEQYF. The CDR3 DNA sequence: TGTGCCAGCAGTTCCCTCTACGAGCAGTACTTC.

The chain joins TRBV6-6 to TRBJ2-7; D is perhaps TRBD1 (7 bases). Trimming took 5 bases from V and 1 from J, leaving 12 bases between them. Per germline, CDR1 MNHNY and CDR2 SVGAGI (reference sequence). The CDR3 sequence is 14 residues long. The CDR3 nucleotides are TGTGCCAGCAGTGCGACAGGGAGGTCCTACGAGCAGTACTTC. Protein sequence: CASSATGRSYEQYF.

The J gene is TRBJ2-7, the V gene TRBV5-6; 8 bases are shared with TRBD1. J was trimmed by 3 bases and V by 2 bases; bases with no gene match: 13. The CDR3 has 17 amino acids. Germline assignment: CDR1 SGHDT and CDR2 YYEEEE. CDR3 sequence: CASSFVSSPGGGYEQYF. DNA of the CDR3: TGTGCCAGCAGCTTTGTTAGTTCGCCAGGGGGCGGCTACGAGCAGTACTTC.

The chain's CDR3 is CASSRDIPNQPQHF. As DNA, the CDR3 is TGTGCCAGCAGCCGGGACATCCCGAACCAGCCCCAGCATTTT. This sequence joins TRBV6-5 and TRBJ1-5; D perhaps matches TRBD1 (6 bases). The ends were cut back, 6 bases at V and 7 bases at J, with 16 bases in the middle. The germline CDR1 and CDR2 sequences are MNHEY and SVGAGI. This CDR3 has 14 amino acids.

The chain uses TRBV7-9 and TRBJ2-1; tentative D call: TRBD1 (6 bases). V lost 6 bases and J lost 1, with 19 bases in between. Germline V gene sequence: CDR1 SEHNR, CDR2 FQNEAQ (reference sequence). The CDR3 spans 17 residues. In nucleotides, the CDR3 is TGTGCCAGCAGACATTGGGACGACAGGTCTTCCTACAATGAGCAGTTCTTC. Translated: CASRHWDDRSSYNEQFF.

The chain links TRBV6-5 to TRBJ2-5; TRBD2 might be the D (5 bases). This CDR3 is built from 15 residues. V was trimmed by 2 bases and J by 1 base, leaving 11 bases between them. In germline, CDR1 is MNHEY, CDR2 SVGAGI. The CDR3 loop reads CASSYGRSGQETQYF. DNA of the CDR3: TGTGCCAGCAGTTACGGGCGCAGCGGCCAAGAGACCCAGTACTTC.

This chain connects TRBV27 to TRBJ2-7; TRBD1 agrees at 10 bases. Germline V CDR1 and CDR2: MNHEY, SMNVEV (reference sequence). The CDR3 loop spans 15 amino acids. With V trimmed by 6 bases and J by 5 bases, 10 bases remained unmatched. As DNA, the CDR3 is TGTGCCAGCAGACCCGACAGGGGGCTGAGCGACGAGCAGTACTTC. Its translation is CASRPDRGLSDEQYF.

This chain joins TRBV9 and TRBJ1-4; TRBD1 matches 7 bases. Germline trimming cut 0 bases from V and 8 bases from J; bases unmatched to any gene: 7. In germline, CDR1 is SGDLS, CDR2 YYNGEE. The CDR3 has 15 amino acids. Written as DNA, the CDR3 is TGTGCCAGCAGCGTAGGAGCCAGGGGGGACGAAAAACTGTTTTTT. It encodes CASSVGARGDEKLFF.

The CDR3 region is CATGASGRSSYNEQFF. CDR3 sequence (DNA): TGTGCCACCGGAGCTAGCGGGAGGAGCTCCTACAATGAGCAGTTCTTC. The chain has TRBV24-1 and TRBJ2-1; TRBD2 agrees at 11 bases. Per germline, CDR1 KGHDR and CDR2 SFDVKD. The length of the CDR3 is 16 residues. Germline trimming cut 9 bases from V and 0 bases from J; bases unmatched to any gene: 6.

This clone was found a few times. CDR3 sequence (DNA): TGTGCCAGCAGTTTAAGCGGGCCGATGGACAATGAGCAGTTCTTC. It codes for CASSLSGPMDNEQFF. The chain employs TRBV28 and TRBJ2-1, with D tentatively TRBD2 (6 bases). The germline gives CDR1 MDHEN, CDR2 SYDVKM. This CDR3 region has 15 residues. The V and J ends lost 2 bases and 5 bases respectively, with 13 bases between them.

The chain uses TRBV29-1 and TRBJ1-2; D gene unclear. The germline V and J ends were trimmed by 2 bases and 8 bases, with 12 bases remaining between them. The CDR3 covers 12 residues. Germline CDR1 and CDR2: SQVTM and ANQGSEA. CDR3: CSVETHPEGYTF. The CDR3 region has the DNA TGCAGCGTTGAAACCCACCCGGAGGGCTACACCTTC. Looking up the rest from reference TRBV29-1 and TRBJ1-2 gives the full variable domain: SAVISQKPSRDICQRGTSLTIQCQVDSQVTMMFWYRQQPGQSLTLIATANQGSEATYESGFVIDKFPISRPNLTFSTLTVSNMSPEDSSIYLCSVETHPEGYTFGSGTRLTVV.

V and J are TRBV6-5 and TRBJ2-7; perhaps TRBD2 as D (5 bases). Germline V gene data show CDR1 as MNHEY and CDR2 as SVGAGI. CDR3 length equals 14 residues. Trimming pared 4 bases from V and 4 bases from J, leaving 14 bases between. The CDR3 spells CASSSTGTIYEQYF. In DNA form, the CDR3 reads TGTGCCAGCAGTTCCACGGGAACTATTTACGAGCAGTACTTC.

The chain links TRBV5-1 to TRBJ2-1; 11 bases line up with TRBD1. The germline CDR1 and CDR2 sequences are SGHRS and YFSETQ. This CDR3 region has 17 residues. The trim removed 1 base at V and 4 bases at J, leaving 7 bases unmatched. The DNA for the CDR3 is TGCGCCAGCAGCTTGATGGCCGGGACAGGGGGATACAATGAGCAGTTCTTC. Residues: CASSLMAGTGGYNEQFF.